Listed here is a single TCR beta chain. Its antigen is still unknown. This sample is part of a study of graft-versus-host responses after intestinal transplantation. About the study: Anti-thymocyte globulin was used for induction in all recipients, who then took tacrolimus and steroids for approximately 3 years. Points from the study as a whole: The presence of high graft-versus-host to host-versus-graft clonal ratios in allografts characterized patients with graft-donor T cell macrochimerism.

Both intraepithelial and lamina propria lymphocytes were released by processing graft tissue. Trimming at V came to 6 bases and at J to 7 bases, leaving 8 bases not matched to a gene. This CDR3 has 14 residues. Germline V CDR1 and CDR2: MNHNS, SASEGT. The table came from immunoSEQ multiplex PCR; TCRdb's copy has only in-frame clones and leaves some out. The sample consists of 14,000 or so clones, 77% of them appearing once. The rearrangement uses TRBV6-1 and TRBJ1-1; TRBD1 agrees at 10 bases. Specimen: ileum tissue, collected just over 26 days after intestinal transplant. The sequence was collected from a human patient who received an intestinal transplant, so some T cells may come from the graft donor. The CDR3 nucleotides read TGTGCCAGCAGGAGACAGGGGGCGCGAGGTGAAGCTTTCTTT. Its translation: CASRRQGARGEAFF.